Below, 32 T cell receptor beta chains from the same sample are listed, as sequenced in a study of early T cells in non-severe SARS-CoV-2 infection (TCRdb year 2021). The library came from 5' RACE. The run used a NextSeq 500. In-frame beta chains were kept once TCRdb had trimmed the public reads at Q25 with fastp and called clones with MiXCR. Rows are unified per CDR3 protein, each entry keeping the most common DNA and genes. The sample profile shows 60,000 to 70,000 distinct CDR3 sequences; 9.1% of them were found once. 2.5% to 3.5% of the sample is taken by the ten largest. Sequencing was performed on whole blood. The receptors shown here come from an adult who was a healthcare worker with PCR-confirmed SARS-CoV-2 infection or an uninfected control (not recorded which).

Many counts were recorded for this clonotype. The chain recombines TRBV7-3 with TRBJ2-2; 8 bases are a match to TRBD2. CDR1 and CDR2 (germline): SGHTA, FQGTGA. CDR3 length equals 17 residues. V lost 0 bases to trimming and J lost 1 base; unmatched junction nucleotides: 4. The CDR3 is CASSLTGLAGNTGELFF. The DNA of the CDR3 is TGTGCCAGCAGCTTAACAGGGCTAGCGGGGAACACCGGGGAGCTGTTTTTT.

This clonotype was recorded at least ten times. The chain combines TRBV12-3 or TRBV12-4 with TRBJ2-3, with 7 positions matching TRBD2. The CDR3 runs 16 residues. V lost 5 bases, J lost 0 bases, and 8 bases stayed unmatched. DNA for the CDR3: TGTGCCAGCAGTCCTAGGGTTAGCGGGAGCACAGATACGCAGTATTTT. Its translation: CASSPRVSGSTDTQYF.

This sequence joins TRBV29-1 and TRBJ1-4; possible D gene TRBD1, 5 bases. V lost 6 bases, J lost 2 bases, and 10 bases lay in between. The CDR3 is 13 amino acids. Germline loops: CDR1 SQVTM, CDR2 ANQGSEA. The CDR3 loop is CSVDQGTNEKLFF. The CDR3 nucleotides read TGCAGCGTGGACCAGGGCACTAATGAAAAACTGTTTTTT.

There are many counts of this clonotype. The chain employs TRBV28 and TRBJ2-7; TRBD2 might be the D (5 bases). V was shortened by 6 bases and J by 7 bases, with 25 bases between the two germline ends. Germline lookup yields CDR1 MDHEN and CDR2 SYDVKM. This CDR3 region has 16 residues. CDR3 sequence (DNA): TGTGCCAGCAGCCCTCCCGCTGGTAGCGAAGGAAAAGAGCAGTACTTC. It yields the protein CASSPPAGSEGKEQYF.

The sample holds a few counts of this clonotype. The chain joins TRBV7-6 to TRBJ1-1, with D perhaps TRBD1 (5 bases). Germline V gene sequence: CDR1 SGHVS, CDR2 FNYEAQ. Trimming left V 5 bases short and J 0 bases short, with 10 bases between. The CDR3 is 14 amino acids. The CDR3 region is CASSMGEVNTEAFF. Written as DNA, the CDR3 is TGTGCCAGCAGCATGGGGGAGGTGAACACTGAAGCTTTCTTT. The full variable domain, its missing parts supplied by reference TRBV7-6 and TRBJ1-1, is GAGVSQSPRYKVTKRGQDVALRCDPISGHVSLYWYRQALGQGPEFLTYFNYEAQQDKSGLPNDRFSAERPEGSISTLTIQRTEQRDSAMYRCASSMGEVNTEAFFGQGTRLTVV.

This clonotype was detected only a few times. The chain links TRBV4-2 to TRBJ2-6, with D possibly called TRBD1 or TRBD2 (6 bases each). The CDR3 contains 17 residues. V was shortened by 0 bases and J by 2 bases, with 11 bases between the two germline ends. Germline loops: CDR1 LGHNA, CDR2 YNFKEQ. CDR3 residues: CASSQDPGGAGANVLTF. CDR3 DNA: TGTGCCAGCAGCCAAGATCCCGGGGGCGCTGGGGCCAACGTCCTGACTTTC.

This clonotype was counted at least ten times. The genes are TRBV7-3 and TRBJ2-1; a weak D match, TRBD2 (7 bases). This CDR3 has 14 amino acids. The V end was cut by 8 bases, the J end by 0 bases, with 11 bases between. Per the germline V gene, CDR1 is SGHTA and CDR2 is FQGTGA. CDR3 sequence: CASGRGSSYNEQFF. CDR3 DNA sequence: TGTGCCAGCGGGAGGGGGAGCTCCTACAATGAGCAGTTCTTC.

This clonotype was recorded many times. The chain uses TRBV5-8 and TRBJ2-7; TRBD1 matches 8 bases. After removal of 3 bases from V and 6 bases from J, the junction contained 5 bases not matched to a gene. CDR3 length: 13 amino acids. Germline CDR1 and CDR2: SGHTS and YDEGEE. The CDR3 loop is CASSWTGKGEQYF. The CDR3 DNA follows: TGTGCCAGCAGCTGGACAGGGAAGGGCGAGCAGTACTTC.

Sample share makes this clonotype medium-sized. J is TRBJ2-1 and V is TRBV6-5; 10 nucleotides match TRBD2. The CDR3 consists of 15 residues. Trimming cost V 6 bases and J 9 bases; bases outside gene matches: 11. Germline V lookup: CDR1 MNHEY, CDR2 SVGAGI. In DNA, the CDR3 is TGTGCCAGCAGCCACGTAGCGGGAGGCCAGGTTGAGCAGTTCTTC. This sequence encodes CASSHVAGGQVEQFF.

This clonotype was detected many times. The rearrangement links TRBV15 to TRBJ2-3; 12 bases align to TRBD1. Germline trimming cut 4 bases from V and 4 bases from J; bases unmatched to any gene: 3. The CDR3 sequence is 15 residues long. CDR1 and CDR2 from the germline V gene are LNHNV and YYDKDF (reference sequence). CDR3 bases: TGTGCCACCAGCATAGGGGACAGGGGGCCAGATACGCAGTATTTT. It codes for CATSIGDRGPDTQYF.

V usage is TRBV4-3 and J usage is TRBJ1-3; tentative D call: TRBD1 (5 bases). The CDR3 consists of 15 residues. Between the trimmed V and J ends, which lost 0 bases and 2 bases, there was a span of 8 bases. Germline V gives CDR1 LGHNA, CDR2 YSLEER. The CDR3 region has the DNA TGCGCCAGCAGCCAAGACACAGGCCCTGGAAACACCATATATTTT. Its protein is CASSQDTGPGNTIYF.

The chain combines TRBV10-3 with TRBJ2-4; 10 nucleotides match TRBD1. After removal of 6 bases from V and 8 bases from J, the junction contained 7 bases not matched to a gene. The CDR3 is made up of 14 amino acids. CDR1 ENHRY and CDR2 SYGVKD come from the germline V gene. CDR3 residues: CAIRGTGEGHIQYF. As DNA, the CDR3 is TGTGCCATCAGGGGGACAGGGGAGGGCCACATTCAGTACTTC.

Ten or more counts support this clonotype. This rearrangement joins TRBV29-1 to TRBJ2-1; the match to TRBD2 covers 11 bases. J was trimmed by 4 bases and V by 4 bases; bases with no gene match: 0. This CDR3 is built from 13 residues. Germline V gives CDR1 SQVTM, CDR2 ANQGSEA. As DNA, the CDR3 is TGCAGCGTTGGGACTAGCGGGTACAATGAGCAGTTCTTC. Translation gives CSVGTSGYNEQFF.

This clonotype came up many times. The chain carries TRBV20-1 and TRBJ2-5; D possibly corresponds to TRBD1 (5 bases). The germline CDR1 and CDR2 sequences are DFQATT and SNEGSKA (reference sequence). This CDR3 contains 15 residues. V dropped 3 bases and J dropped 5 bases, with 19 bases sitting between them. Here the CDR3 DNA reads TGCAGTGCTAGTTCCTTCACTGGGGCCTCCGAGACCCAGTACTTC. As protein: CSASSFTGASETQYF.

The chain employs TRBV2 and TRBJ2-5; 9 nucleotides line up with TRBD1. The CDR3 runs 12 residues. V shed 8 bases and J 4 bases; nucleotides not matched to a gene: 2. Germline V gives CDR1 SNHLY, CDR2 FYNNEI. The CDR3 reads CASGTGRETQYF. In DNA form, the CDR3 reads TGTGCCAGCGGGACAGGGAGAGAGACCCAGTACTTC.

The gene calls are TRBV4-2 and TRBJ1-2, with D uncertain. CDR1 and CDR2 (germline): LGHNA, YNFKEQ. V lost 0 bases to trimming and J lost 5 bases, with 10 bases between them. This CDR3 is built from 14 residues. The CDR3 region has the DNA TGTGCCAGCAGCCAAGATGGAGGAGGATATGGCTACACCTTC. Amino acids: CASSQDGGGYGYTF.

This clonotype was counted only a few times. The genes are TRBV29-1 and TRBJ2-3; no clear D. The CDR3 contains 12 residues. V shed 5 bases and J shed 1 base, with 7 bases lying between them. Germline CDR1 is SQVTM and CDR2 is ANQGSEA. CDR3 amino acids: CSVFRGTDTQYF. CDR3 nucleotides: TGCAGCGTTTTCCGGGGCACAGATACGCAGTATTTT.

This clonotype was counted many times. The chain carries TRBV20-1 and TRBJ2-7, with D tentatively TRBD2 (5 bases). The germline V and J ends were trimmed by 0 bases and 6 bases, with 18 bases remaining between them. The CDR3 spans 15 residues. From germline, CDR1 is DFQATT and CDR2 SNEGSKA (reference sequence). The CDR3 DNA is TGCAGTGCTAGAGATCAAGGCGGAGGATCGCGCGAGCAGTACTTC. It translates to CSARDQGGGSREQYF.

V gene TRBV18 combines with J gene TRBJ2-3; 10 bases are a match to TRBD2. The CDR3 runs to 16 residues. After removal of 5 bases from V and 6 bases from J, the junction contained 11 bases not matched to a gene. The germline CDR1 and CDR2 sequences are KGHSH and LQKENI. CDR3 coding DNA: TGTGCCAGCTCAACCAGGACTAGCGGTTTGGGGGATACGCAGTATTTT. This sequence encodes CASSTRTSGLGDTQYF.

This clonotype was picked up a small number of times. The chain uses TRBV29-1 and TRBJ2-5; 9 positions agree with TRBD2. V lost 3 bases and J lost 4; bases outside the gene matches: 6. CDR3 length: 14 residues. Germline V gene data show CDR1 as SQVTM and CDR2 as ANQGSEA. The CDR3 here is CSVEGAGGGETQYF. CDR3 DNA: TGCAGCGTTGAGGGAGCGGGAGGAGGAGAGACCCAGTACTTC.

This clonotype has more than one count but fewer than ten. The chain joins TRBV4-1 to TRBJ1-2, with D hard to call. The CDR3 runs 14 residues. Trimming took off 3 bases at V and 1 base at J, with 9 bases between the two ends. Germline-derived CDR1 and CDR2 are MGHRA and YSYEKL. The CDR3 region has the DNA TGCGCCAGCAGCCAGGCGTATGTTAACTATGGCTACACCTTC. This encodes CASSQAYVNYGYTF.

The rearrangement joins TRBV7-3 to TRBJ2-3; no firm D call. The CDR3 consists of 13 residues. Trimming pared 2 bases from V and 2 bases from J, leaving 5 bases between. Germline V CDR1 and CDR2: SGHTA, FQGTGA. The CDR3 DNA sequence: TGTGCCAGCAGCTTAGACACCACAGATACGCAGTATTTT. This gives the protein CASSLDTTDTQYF.

The J gene is TRBJ2-3, the V gene TRBV5-1; possible D gene TRBD1, 5 bases. Germline V lookup: CDR1 SGHRS, CDR2 YFSETQ. The CDR3 consists of 14 residues. The V gene lost 4 bases and the J gene lost 1 base, with 10 bases spanning the gap. The CDR3 sequence: CASSKEQGTDTQYF. The CDR3 region has the DNA TGCGCCAGCAGCAAGGAACAGGGCACAGATACGCAGTATTTT. Using reference TRBV5-1 and TRBJ2-3 for the parts outside the CDR3, the full variable domain is KAGVTQTPRYLIKTRGQQVTLSCSPISGHRSVSWYQQTPGQGLQFLFEYFSETQRNKGNFPGRFSGRQFSNSRSEMNVSTLELGDSALYLCASSKEQGTDTQYFGPGTRLTVL.

This clonotype has a handful of counts. The chain carries TRBV11-3 and TRBJ2-3; unclear D gene. The V gene's germline CDR1 is SGHNT and CDR2 YENEEA. The CDR3 loop spans 12 amino acids. Trimming removed 0 bases from V and 5 bases from J, with 3 bases in between. The CDR3 loop is CASSLEGDTQYF. The CDR3 nucleotides are TGTGCCAGCAGCTTAGAGGGAGATACGCAGTATTTT.

There are many counts of this clonotype. This chain uses TRBV25-1 with TRBJ1-6; D remains unclear. Trimming removed 1 base at V and 10 bases at J, with 8 bases between. Germline values: CDR1 MGHDK, CDR2 SYGVNS. The CDR3 is 13 amino acids. The CDR3 DNA reads as TGTGCCAGCAGTGAATCGGATGGGTCACCCCTCCACTTT. Its protein product is CASSESDGSPLHF.

The J gene is TRBJ2-1, the V gene TRBV20-1; 9 nucleotides match TRBD2. The CDR3 length is 15 residues. V lost 6 bases, J lost 0 bases, and 6 bases stayed unmatched. CDR1 and CDR2 (germline): DFQATT, SNEGSKA (reference sequence). CDR3 DNA: TGCAGTGCAGACCGTAGCGGGGGCTCCTACAATGAGCAGTTCTTC. Amino acids: CSADRSGGSYNEQFF.

The table lists this clonotype with a few counts. The J gene is TRBJ2-7, the V gene TRBV27; 10 bases match TRBD2. The ends lost 9 bases at V and 3 bases at J; junction bases unmatched: 8. Germline CDR1 MNHEY, CDR2 SMNVEV (reference sequence). The CDR3 length is 14 residues. The CDR3 reads CARVWVAGGYEQYF. CDR3 coding DNA: TGTGCCAGAGTTTGGGTAGCGGGAGGCTACGAGCAGTACTTC.

This clonotype was found a few times. This chain joins TRBV6-2 or TRBV6-3 and TRBJ2-2, with 7 bases aligning to TRBD1. Per the germline V gene, CDR1 is MNHEY and CDR2 is SVGEGT. V shed 6 bases and J 3 bases; nucleotides not matched to a gene: 4. The CDR3 is 14 amino acids. For the CDR3, the DNA is TGTGCCAGCAGCCTTCAGGGGGACACCGGGGAGCTGTTTTTT. Encoded protein: CASSLQGDTGELFF.

This clonotype was counted a few times. The V gene is TRBV7-8, the J gene TRBJ2-5; TRBD1 matches 7 bases. CDR1 and CDR2 (germline): SGHVS, FQNEAQ. The CDR3 is made up of 15 amino acids. V was clipped by 4 bases and J by 6 bases; unmatched bases: 11. CDR3 in DNA: TGTGCCAGCAGCTCGACAAGCCACAGGGGAAAGACCCAGTACTTC. Protein: CASSSTSHRGKTQYF.

The rearrangement joins TRBV2 to TRBJ2-2; 7 nucleotides align to TRBD1. Unmatched junction bases numbered 9, after V lost 8 bases and J lost 6 bases. The CDR3 is 14 residues long. Per germline, CDR1 SNHLY and CDR2 FYNNEI. The CDR3 nucleotides are TGTGCCAGCGGCGACAGGGTTGGCGCCGGGGAGCTGTTTTTT. Translated, it gives CASGDRVGAGELFF.

A note on this clonotype: At one boundary the junction diverges from the germline segment, which might be a read error. The chain combines TRBV11-3 with TRBJ2-7; 11 bases fit TRBD1. CDR3 length equals 15 residues. Germline V gene data show CDR1 as SGHNT and CDR2 as YENEEA. The CDR3 loop is CVSSMGQGEGYEQYF. In DNA form, the CDR3 reads TGTGTCAGCAGCATGGGACAGGGGGAAGGATACGAGCAGTACTTC.

This clonotype was picked up many times. This chain links TRBV29-1 with TRBJ2-5; 8 nucleotides line up with TRBD2. CDR3 length: 13 amino acids. Germline CDR1 and CDR2: SQVTM and ANQGSEA. V trimming: 3 bases; J trimming: 4 bases; junction bases outside the gene matches: 4. In DNA form, the CDR3 reads TGCAGCGTTGATCAAGCGGGAGCAGAGACCCAGTACTTC. Protein sequence: CSVDQAGAETQYF.